A single sample gave rise to the 9 T cell receptor beta chains below, sequenced in a study of technical replicates of blood from a few donors. Measured with immunoSEQ multiplex PCR; TCRdb has only the in-frame clones, and not every one. The table lists about 94,000 clones, 90% to 96% of them singletons. The sample consisted of T cells isolated from PBMCs. Receptor source: a human donor in good health.

The J gene is TRBJ2-7, the V gene TRBV2; D is possibly TRBD1 (5 bases). V was pared by 1 base and J by 0 bases, with 10 bases between. The CDR3 is made up of 15 amino acids. The germline gives CDR1 SNHLY, CDR2 FYNNEI. CDR3 sequence (DNA): TGTGCCAGCAGTGAAGGAAGGGGTTCCTCCTACGAGCAGTACTTC. It codes for CASSEGRGSSYEQYF.

This rearrangement joins TRBV2 to TRBJ2-3; D gene ambiguous. The germline V and J ends were trimmed by 7 bases and 2 bases, with 4 bases remaining between them. The CDR3 totals 11 residues. The germline gives CDR1 SNHLY, CDR2 FYNNEI. In DNA form, the CDR3 reads TGTGCCAGCACCTACACAGATACGCAGTATTTT. Protein sequence: CASTYTDTQYF.

J is TRBJ1-4 and V is TRBV19; D ambiguous. CDR1 and CDR2 from the germline V gene are LNHDA and SQIVND (reference sequence). The CDR3 spans 15 residues. V lost 3 bases, J lost 0 bases, and 8 bases lay in between. CDR3 coding DNA: TGTGCCAGTAGTATGAGGCCAACAACTAATGAAAAACTGTTTTTT. It encodes CASSMRPTTNEKLFF.

The gene calls are TRBV27 and TRBJ2-5, with TRBD2 as a possible D gene (6 bases). CDR3 size: 15 residues. CDR1 and CDR2 (germline): MNHEY, SMNVEV (reference sequence). Between the trimmed V and J ends, which lost 4 bases and 5 bases, there was a span of 17 bases. In DNA, the CDR3 is TGTGCCAGCAGTTCCTATCTCCTAGCGCGGGAGACCCAGTACTTC. Amino acid sequence: CASSSYLLARETQYF.

The chain recombines TRBV18 with TRBJ1-3; the D is unclear. This CDR3 spans 15 amino acids. V was shortened by 3 bases and J by 0 bases, with 9 bases between the two germline ends. The germline V gene has CDR1 KGHSH and CDR2 LQKENI. CDR3: CASSPYTNSGNTIYF. The CDR3 DNA is TGTGCCAGCTCACCGTACACGAACTCTGGAAACACCATATATTTT.

The chain combines TRBV6-4 with TRBJ1-6; D remains ambiguous. Germline CDR1 is MRHNA and CDR2 is SNTAGT. The CDR3 runs to 13 residues. V was cut by 4 bases and J by 9 bases, with 10 bases left in between. CDR3 in DNA: TGTGCCAGCAGTGCGGACTTCGGTTCACCCCTCCACTTT. This sequence encodes CASSADFGSPLHF.

This clone appeared a few times. CDR3 region: CASSWTGGFNQPQHF. The CDR3 DNA follows: TGTGCCAGCAGTTGGACAGGGGGCTTCAATCAGCCCCAGCATTTT. V is TRBV6-1 and J is TRBJ1-5; 11 bases agree with TRBD1. Germline assignment: CDR1 MNHNS and CDR2 SASEGT. V was clipped by 5 bases and J by 3 bases; unmatched bases: 3. The CDR3 is 15 amino acids.

The chain has TRBV5-1 and TRBJ2-7; 9 nucleotides align to TRBD1. This CDR3 is 17 amino acids long. CDR1 is SGHRS, CDR2 YFSETQ, per germline. Unmatched junction bases numbered 10, after V lost 1 base and J lost 2 bases. This CDR3 is CASSLNTGGFQAYEQYF. The DNA of the CDR3 is TGCGCCAGCAGCTTGAACACAGGGGGCTTTCAGGCCTACGAGCAGTACTTC.

The chain uses TRBV5-1 and TRBJ2-1; possibly TRBD2 for D (6 bases). The CDR3 has 14 amino acids. Trimming cost V 0 bases and J 7 bases, with 11 bases left between them. From germline, CDR1 is SGHRS and CDR2 YFSETQ. CDR3 in DNA: TGCGCCAGCAGCTTGGAGGAGGGCATGAATGAGCAGTTCTTC. Translation gives CASSLEEGMNEQFF.